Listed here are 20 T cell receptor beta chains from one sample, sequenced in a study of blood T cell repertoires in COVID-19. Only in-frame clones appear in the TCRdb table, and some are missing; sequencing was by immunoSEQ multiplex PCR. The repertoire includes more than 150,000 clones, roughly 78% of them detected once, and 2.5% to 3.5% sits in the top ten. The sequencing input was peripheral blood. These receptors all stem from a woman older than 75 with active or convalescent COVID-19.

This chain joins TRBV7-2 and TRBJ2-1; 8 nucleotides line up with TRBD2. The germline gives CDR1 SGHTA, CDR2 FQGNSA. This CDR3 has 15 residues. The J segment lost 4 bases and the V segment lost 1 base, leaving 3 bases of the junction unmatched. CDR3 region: CASSLGAGEYNEQFF. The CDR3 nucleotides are TGTGCCAGCAGCTTAGGAGCGGGGGAATACAATGAGCAGTTCTTC.

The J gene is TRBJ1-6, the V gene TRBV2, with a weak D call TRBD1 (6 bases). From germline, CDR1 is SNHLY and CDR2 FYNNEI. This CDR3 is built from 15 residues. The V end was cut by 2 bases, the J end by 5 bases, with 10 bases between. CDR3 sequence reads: CASSEYQGNNSPLHF. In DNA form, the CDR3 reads TGTGCCAGCAGTGAATATCAGGGGAATAATTCACCCCTCCACTTT.

The CDR3 loop reads CASPSRQGTEAFF. CDR3 DNA: TGTGCCAGCCCCTCGAGGCAGGGCACTGAAGCTTTCTTT. The chain uses TRBV28 and TRBJ1-1; TRBD1 is a possible D gene (5 bases). Germline CDR1 and CDR2: MDHEN and SYDVKM. Trimming cost V 8 bases and J 4 bases, with 14 bases left between them. The CDR3 loop spans 13 amino acids.

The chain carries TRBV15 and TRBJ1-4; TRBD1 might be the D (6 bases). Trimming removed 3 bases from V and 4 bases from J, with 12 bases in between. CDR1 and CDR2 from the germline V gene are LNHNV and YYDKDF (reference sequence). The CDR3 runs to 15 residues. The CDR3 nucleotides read TGTGCCACCAGCAGGACGACAGGCCGTAATGAAAAACTGTTTTTT. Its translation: CATSRTTGRNEKLFF.

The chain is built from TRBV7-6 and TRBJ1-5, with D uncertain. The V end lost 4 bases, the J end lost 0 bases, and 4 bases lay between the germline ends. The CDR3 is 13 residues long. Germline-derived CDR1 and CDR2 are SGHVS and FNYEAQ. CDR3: CASSSISNQPQHF. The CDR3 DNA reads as TGTGCCAGCAGCTCCATTAGCAATCAGCCCCAGCATTTT.

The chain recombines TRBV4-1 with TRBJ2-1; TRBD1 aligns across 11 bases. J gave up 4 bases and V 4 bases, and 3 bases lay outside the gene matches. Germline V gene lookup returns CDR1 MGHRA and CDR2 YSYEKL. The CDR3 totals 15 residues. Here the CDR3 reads CASSPRDRGYNEQFF. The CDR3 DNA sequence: TGCGCCAGCAGCCCCCGGGACAGGGGGTACAATGAGCAGTTCTTC.

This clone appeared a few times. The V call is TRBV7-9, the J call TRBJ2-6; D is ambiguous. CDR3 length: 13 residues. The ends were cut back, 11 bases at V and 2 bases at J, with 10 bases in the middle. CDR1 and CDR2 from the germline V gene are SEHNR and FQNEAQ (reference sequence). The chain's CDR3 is CAPLSPGANVLTF. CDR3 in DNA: TGTGCCCCCCTCTCCCCTGGGGCCAACGTCCTGACTTTC.

The CDR3 nucleotides read TGTGCCAGCAGTTCCCCCCTAGCGGGGTTAGAGACCCAGTACTTC. Encoded protein: CASSSPLAGLETQYF. The rearrangement uses TRBV27 and TRBJ2-5; 9 nucleotides line up with TRBD2. CDR1 and CDR2 (germline): MNHEY, SMNVEV (reference sequence). The CDR3 spans 15 residues. J gave up 4 bases and V 4 bases, and 7 bases lay outside the gene matches.

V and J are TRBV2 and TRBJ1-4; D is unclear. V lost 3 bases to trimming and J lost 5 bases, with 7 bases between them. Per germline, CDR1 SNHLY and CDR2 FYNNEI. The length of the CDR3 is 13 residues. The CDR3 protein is CASSDLPNEKLFF. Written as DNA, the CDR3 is TGTGCCAGCAGTGATCTCCCCAATGAAAAACTGTTTTTT.

CDR3 sequence reads: CASSPGGLGETQYF. For the CDR3, the DNA is TGTGCCAGCAGCCCCGGGGGGTTAGGAGAGACCCAGTACTTC. The chain couples TRBV28 to TRBJ2-5; 7 bases fit TRBD2. The junction had 8 bases not matched to a gene; V was cut back by 6 bases and J by 4 bases. Germline CDR1 reads MDHEN; CDR2 reads SYDVKM. The CDR3 is 14 residues long. Drawing the rest from reference TRBV28 and TRBJ2-5, the complete variable domain is DVKVTQSSRYLVKRTGEKVFLECVQDMDHENMFWYRQDPGLGLRLIYFSYDVKMKEKGDIPEGYSVSREKKERFSLILESASTNQTSMYLCASSPGGLGETQYFGPGTRLLVL.

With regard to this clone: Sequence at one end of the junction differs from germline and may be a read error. The CDR3 bases are TGTGCCAGCAGCCAAGAGAGGGACAGAGTTTTCTTC. This sequence encodes CASSQERDRVFF. The V gene is TRBV4-2, the J gene TRBJ2-7; 7 nucleotides match TRBD1. The CDR3 length is 12 residues. The germline gives CDR1 LGHNA, CDR2 YNFKEQ.

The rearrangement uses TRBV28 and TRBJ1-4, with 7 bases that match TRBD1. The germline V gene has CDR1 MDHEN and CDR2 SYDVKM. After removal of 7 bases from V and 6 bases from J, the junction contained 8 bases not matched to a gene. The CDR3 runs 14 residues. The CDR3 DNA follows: TGTGCCAGCACCGGGCCCGGACAGGATGAAAAACTGTTTTTT. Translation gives CASTGPGQDEKLFF.

The CDR3 nucleotides are TGTGCCAGCAGTTTCACTAGCGGGGGGGCCAACATTCAGTACTTC. Protein sequence: CASSFTSGGANIQYF. This chain connects TRBV2 to TRBJ2-4, with TRBD2 identical over 13 bases. V shed 5 bases, J shed 7 bases, and the junction held 5 bases outside the gene matches. Per germline, CDR1 SNHLY and CDR2 FYNNEI. The CDR3 is 15 residues long.

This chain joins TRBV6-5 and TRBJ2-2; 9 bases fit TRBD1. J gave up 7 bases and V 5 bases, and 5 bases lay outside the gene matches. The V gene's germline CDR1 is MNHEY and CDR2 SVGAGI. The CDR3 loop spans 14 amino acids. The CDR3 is CASSRDRGGGELFF. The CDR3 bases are TGTGCCAGCAGTAGAGACAGGGGGGGCGGGGAGCTGTTTTTT.

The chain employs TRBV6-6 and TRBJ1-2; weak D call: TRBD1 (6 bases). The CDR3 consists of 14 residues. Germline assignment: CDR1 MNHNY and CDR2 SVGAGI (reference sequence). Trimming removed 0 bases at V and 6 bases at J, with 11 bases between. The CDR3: CASSYSLGADGYTF. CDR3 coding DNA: TGTGCCAGCAGTTACTCCCTGGGGGCTGATGGCTACACCTTC.

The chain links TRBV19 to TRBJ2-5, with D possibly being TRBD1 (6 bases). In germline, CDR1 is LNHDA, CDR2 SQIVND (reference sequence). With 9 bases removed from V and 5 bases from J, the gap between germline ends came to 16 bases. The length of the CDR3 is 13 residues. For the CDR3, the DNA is TGTGCCAGCCAGCTTCCAGGGGTGGAGACCCAGTACTTC. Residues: CASQLPGVETQYF.

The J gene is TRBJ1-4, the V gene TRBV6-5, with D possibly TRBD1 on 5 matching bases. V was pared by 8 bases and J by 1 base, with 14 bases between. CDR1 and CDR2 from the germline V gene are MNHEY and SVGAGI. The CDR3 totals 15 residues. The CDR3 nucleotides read TGTGCCAGCGGGGAACCAGGGTTAACTAATGAAAAACTGTTTTTT. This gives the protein CASGEPGLTNEKLFF.

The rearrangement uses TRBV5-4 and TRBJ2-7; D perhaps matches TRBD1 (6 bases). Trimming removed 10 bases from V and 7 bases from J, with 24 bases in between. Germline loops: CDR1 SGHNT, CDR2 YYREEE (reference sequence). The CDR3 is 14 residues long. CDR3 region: CAFSGASLAGEQYF. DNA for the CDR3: TGTGCCTTTTCAGGGGCCAGTCTCGCGGGTGAGCAGTACTTC.

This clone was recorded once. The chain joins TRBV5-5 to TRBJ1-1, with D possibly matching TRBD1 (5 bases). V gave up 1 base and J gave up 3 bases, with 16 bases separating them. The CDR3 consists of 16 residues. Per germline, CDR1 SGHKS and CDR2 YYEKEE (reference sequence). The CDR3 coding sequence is TGTGCCAGCAGCTTGTATAGGGGCCGTTATGACACTGAAGCTTTCTTT. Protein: CASSLYRGRYDTEAFF.

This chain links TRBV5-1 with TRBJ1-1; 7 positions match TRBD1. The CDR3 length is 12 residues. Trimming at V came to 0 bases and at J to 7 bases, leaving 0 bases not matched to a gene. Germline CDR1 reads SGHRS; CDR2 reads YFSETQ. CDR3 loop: CASSLGQGEAFF. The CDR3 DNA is TGCGCCAGCAGCTTGGGACAGGGTGAAGCTTTCTTT. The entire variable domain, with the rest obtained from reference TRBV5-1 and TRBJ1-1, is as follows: KAGVTQTPRYLIKTRGQQVTLSCSPISGHRSVSWYQQTPGQGLQFLFEYFSETQRNKGNFPGRFSGRQFSNSRSEMNVSTLELGDSALYLCASSLGQGEAFFGQGTRLTVV.